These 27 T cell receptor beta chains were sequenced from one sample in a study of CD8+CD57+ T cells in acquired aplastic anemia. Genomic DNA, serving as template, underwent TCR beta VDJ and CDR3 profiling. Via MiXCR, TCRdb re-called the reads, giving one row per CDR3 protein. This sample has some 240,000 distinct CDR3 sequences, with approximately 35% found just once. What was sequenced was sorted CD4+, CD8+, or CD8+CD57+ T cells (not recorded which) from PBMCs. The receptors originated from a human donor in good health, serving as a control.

The CDR3 coding sequence is TGCGCCAGCAGCTTGGTACGGGCGGGAGGGCAAGATTACAATGAGCAGTTCTTC. Amino acids: CASSLVRAGGQDYNEQFF. V and J are TRBV5-1 and TRBJ2-1; TRBD2 matches 9 bases. Germline lookup yields CDR1 SGHRS and CDR2 YFSETQ. The CDR3 sequence is 18 residues long. With V trimmed by 0 bases and J by 4 bases, 11 bases remained unmatched.

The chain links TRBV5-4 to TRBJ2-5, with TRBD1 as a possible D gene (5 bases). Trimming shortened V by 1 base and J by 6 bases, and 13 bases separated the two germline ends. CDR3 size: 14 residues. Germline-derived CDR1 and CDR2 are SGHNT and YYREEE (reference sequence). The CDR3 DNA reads TGTGCCAGCAGCTTGATGGTAGGGGAAAAGACCCAGTACTTC. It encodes CASSLMVGEKTQYF. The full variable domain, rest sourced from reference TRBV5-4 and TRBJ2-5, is ETGVTQSPTHLIKTRGQQVTLRCSSQSGHNTVSWYQQALGQGPQFIFQYYREEENGRGNFPPRFSGLQFPNYSSELNVNALELDDSALYLCASSLMVGEKTQYFGPGTRLLVL.

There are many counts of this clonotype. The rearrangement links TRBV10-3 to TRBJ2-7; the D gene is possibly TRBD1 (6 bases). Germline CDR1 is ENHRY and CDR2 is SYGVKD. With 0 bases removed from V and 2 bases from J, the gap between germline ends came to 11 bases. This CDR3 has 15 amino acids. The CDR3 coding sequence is TGTGCCATCAGTGAGTCGAGGGCAGGGGCCTACGAGCAGTACTTC. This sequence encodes CAISESRAGAYEQYF.

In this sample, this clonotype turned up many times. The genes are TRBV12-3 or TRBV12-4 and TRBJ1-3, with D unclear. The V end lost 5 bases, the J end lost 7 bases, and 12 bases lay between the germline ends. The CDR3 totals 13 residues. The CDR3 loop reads CASSHSAANTIYF. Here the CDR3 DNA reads TGTGCCAGCAGTCACAGTGCCGCCAACACCATATATTTT.

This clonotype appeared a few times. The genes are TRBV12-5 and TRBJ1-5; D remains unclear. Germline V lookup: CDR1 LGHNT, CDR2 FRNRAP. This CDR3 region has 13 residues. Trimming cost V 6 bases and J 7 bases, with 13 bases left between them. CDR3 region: CASGETPNQPQHF. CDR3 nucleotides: TGTGCTAGTGGCGAGACACCCAACCAGCCCCAGCATTTT.

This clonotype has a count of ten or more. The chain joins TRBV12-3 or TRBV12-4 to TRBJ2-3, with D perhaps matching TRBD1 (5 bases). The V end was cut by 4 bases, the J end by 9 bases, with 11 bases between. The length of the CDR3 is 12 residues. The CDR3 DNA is TGTGCCAGCAGTTCGGGTCAGGGCACGCAGTATTTT. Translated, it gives CASSSGQGTQYF.

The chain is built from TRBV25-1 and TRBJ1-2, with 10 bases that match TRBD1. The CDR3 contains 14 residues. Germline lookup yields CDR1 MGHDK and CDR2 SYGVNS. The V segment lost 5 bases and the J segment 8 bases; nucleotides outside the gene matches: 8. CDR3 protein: CASSQQTGGQGYTF. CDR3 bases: TGTGCCAGCAGTCAACAGACAGGGGGCCAGGGCTACACCTTC.

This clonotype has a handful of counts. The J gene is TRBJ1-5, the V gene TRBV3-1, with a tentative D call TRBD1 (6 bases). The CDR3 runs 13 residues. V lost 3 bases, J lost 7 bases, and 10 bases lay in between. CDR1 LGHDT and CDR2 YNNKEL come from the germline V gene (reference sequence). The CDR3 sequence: CASSQNRVQPQHF. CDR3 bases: TGTGCCAGCAGCCAGAACAGGGTCCAGCCCCAGCATTTT.

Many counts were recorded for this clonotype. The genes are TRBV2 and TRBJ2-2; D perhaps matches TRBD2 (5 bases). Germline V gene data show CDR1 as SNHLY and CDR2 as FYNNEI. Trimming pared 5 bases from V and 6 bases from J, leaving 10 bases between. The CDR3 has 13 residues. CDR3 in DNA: TGTGCCAGCAGTTATTTAGCGTCCGGGGAGCTGTTTTTT. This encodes CASSYLASGELFF.

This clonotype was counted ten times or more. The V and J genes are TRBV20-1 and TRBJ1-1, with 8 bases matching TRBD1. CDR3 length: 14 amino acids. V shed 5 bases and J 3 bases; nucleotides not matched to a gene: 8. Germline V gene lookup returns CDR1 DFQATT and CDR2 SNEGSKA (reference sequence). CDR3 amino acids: CSAGPGTGHTEAFF. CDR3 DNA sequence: TGCAGTGCTGGCCCTGGGACAGGACACACTGAAGCTTTCTTT.

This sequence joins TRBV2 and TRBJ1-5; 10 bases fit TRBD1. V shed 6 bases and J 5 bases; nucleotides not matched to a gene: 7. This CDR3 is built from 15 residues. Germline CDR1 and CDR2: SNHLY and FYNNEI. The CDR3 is CASSGDRGGDQPQHF. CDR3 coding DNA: TGTGCCAGCAGCGGGGACAGGGGAGGGGATCAGCCCCAGCATTTT. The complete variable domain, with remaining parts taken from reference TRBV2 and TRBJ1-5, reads EPEVTQTPSHQVTQMGQEVILRCVPISNHLYFYWYRQILGQKVEFLVSFYNNEISEKSEIFDDQFSVERPDGSNFTLKIRSTKLEDSAMYFCASSGDRGGDQPQHFGDGTRLSIL.

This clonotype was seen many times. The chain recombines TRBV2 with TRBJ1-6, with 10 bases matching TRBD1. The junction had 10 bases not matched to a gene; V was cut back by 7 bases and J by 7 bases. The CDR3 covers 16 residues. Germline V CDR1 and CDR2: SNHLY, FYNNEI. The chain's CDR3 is CASTEIGQGGNSPLHF. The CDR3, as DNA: TGTGCCAGCACCGAAATTGGACAGGGGGGGAATTCACCCCTCCACTTT.

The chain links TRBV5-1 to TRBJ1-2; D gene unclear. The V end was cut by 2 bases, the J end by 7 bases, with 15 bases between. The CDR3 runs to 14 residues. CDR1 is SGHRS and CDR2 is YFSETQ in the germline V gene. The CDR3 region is CASSLAPAHFGYTF. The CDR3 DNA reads TGCGCCAGCAGCTTAGCCCCAGCACACTTTGGCTACACCTTC.

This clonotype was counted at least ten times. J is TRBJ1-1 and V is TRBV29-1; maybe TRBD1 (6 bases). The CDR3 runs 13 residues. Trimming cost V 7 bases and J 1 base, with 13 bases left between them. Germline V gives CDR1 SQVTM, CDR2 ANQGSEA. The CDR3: CSGRGHQNTEAFF. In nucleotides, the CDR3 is TGCAGCGGGCGGGGACACCAGAACACTGAAGCTTTCTTT.

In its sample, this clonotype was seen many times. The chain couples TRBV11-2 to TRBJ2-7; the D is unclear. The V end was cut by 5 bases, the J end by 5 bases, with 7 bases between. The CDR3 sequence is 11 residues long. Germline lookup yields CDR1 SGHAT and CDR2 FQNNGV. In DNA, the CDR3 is TGTGCCAGCAGCGTGATGGACGAGCAGTACTTC. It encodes CASSVMDEQYF.

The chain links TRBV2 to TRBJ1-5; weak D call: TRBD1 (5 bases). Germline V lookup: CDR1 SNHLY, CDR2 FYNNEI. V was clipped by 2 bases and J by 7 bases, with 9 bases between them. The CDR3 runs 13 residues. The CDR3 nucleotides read TGTGCCAGCAGTGAAAGCCAGGGCCAGCCCCAGCATTTT. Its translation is CASSESQGQPQHF.

This CDR3 reads CATSDRDTGELFF. CDR3 DNA sequence: TGTGCCACCAGTGATCGGGACACCGGGGAGCTGTTTTTT. The chain links TRBV24-1 to TRBJ2-2, with unresolved D. Trimming took 3 bases from V and 3 from J, leaving 4 bases between them. Germline loops: CDR1 KGHDR, CDR2 SFDVKD. The CDR3 extends over 13 amino acids.

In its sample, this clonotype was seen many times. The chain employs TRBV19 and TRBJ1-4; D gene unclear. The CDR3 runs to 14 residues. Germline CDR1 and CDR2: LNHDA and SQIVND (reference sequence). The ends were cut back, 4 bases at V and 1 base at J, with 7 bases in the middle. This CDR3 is CASSKHGTNEKLFF. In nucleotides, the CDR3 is TGTGCCAGTAGTAAACACGGAACTAATGAAAAACTGTTTTTT.

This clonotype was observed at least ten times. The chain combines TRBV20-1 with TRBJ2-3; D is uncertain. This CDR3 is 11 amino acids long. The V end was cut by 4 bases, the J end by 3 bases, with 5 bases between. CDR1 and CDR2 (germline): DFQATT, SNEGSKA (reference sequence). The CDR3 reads CSAIKTDTQYF. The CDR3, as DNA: TGCAGTGCTATAAAGACAGATACGCAGTATTTT.

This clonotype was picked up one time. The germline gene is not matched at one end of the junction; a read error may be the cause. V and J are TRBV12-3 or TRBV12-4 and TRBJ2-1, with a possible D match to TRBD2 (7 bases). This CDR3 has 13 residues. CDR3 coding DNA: TGTGCCAGCAGTTACCAACAGGGACCGGGGGACTACTTC. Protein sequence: CASSYQQGPGDYF.

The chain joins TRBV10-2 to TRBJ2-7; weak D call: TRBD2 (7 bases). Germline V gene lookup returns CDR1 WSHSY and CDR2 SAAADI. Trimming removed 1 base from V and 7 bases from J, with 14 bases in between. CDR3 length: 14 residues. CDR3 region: CASSELGGPNEQYF. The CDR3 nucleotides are TGCGCCAGCAGTGAGTTGGGGGGGCCAAATGAGCAGTACTTC.

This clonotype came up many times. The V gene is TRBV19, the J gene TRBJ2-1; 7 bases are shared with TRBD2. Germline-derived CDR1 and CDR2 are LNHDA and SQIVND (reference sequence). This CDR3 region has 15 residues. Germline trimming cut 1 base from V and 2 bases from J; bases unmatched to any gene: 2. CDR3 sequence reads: CASSIASGAYNEQFF. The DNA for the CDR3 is TGTGCCAGTAGTATAGCTAGCGGAGCCTACAATGAGCAGTTCTTC.

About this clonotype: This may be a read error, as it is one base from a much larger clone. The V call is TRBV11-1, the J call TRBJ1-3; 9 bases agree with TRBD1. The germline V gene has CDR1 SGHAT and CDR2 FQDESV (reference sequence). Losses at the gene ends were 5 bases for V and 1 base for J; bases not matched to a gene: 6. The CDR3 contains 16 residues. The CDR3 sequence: CASSAFGTGSGNTIYF. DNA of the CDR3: TGTGCCAGCAGCGCATTCGGGACAGGGTCTGGAAACACCATATATTTT.

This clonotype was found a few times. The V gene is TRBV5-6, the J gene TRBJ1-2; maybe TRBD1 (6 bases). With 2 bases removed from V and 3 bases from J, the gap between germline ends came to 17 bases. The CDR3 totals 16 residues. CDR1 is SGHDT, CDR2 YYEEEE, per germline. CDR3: CASSLLRQVAYYGYTF. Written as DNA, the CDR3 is TGTGCCAGCAGCTTATTGAGACAGGTAGCGTACTATGGCTACACCTTC.

The CDR3 DNA follows: TGTGCCAGCAGTAGACTCCAGCGGGGAAGGAATGAGCAGTTCTTC. This translates into CASSRLQRGRNEQFF. The chain employs TRBV12-3 or TRBV12-4 and TRBJ2-1; TRBD2 agrees at 7 bases. CDR3 length equals 15 residues. Unmatched junction bases numbered 11, after V lost 5 bases and J lost 7 bases.

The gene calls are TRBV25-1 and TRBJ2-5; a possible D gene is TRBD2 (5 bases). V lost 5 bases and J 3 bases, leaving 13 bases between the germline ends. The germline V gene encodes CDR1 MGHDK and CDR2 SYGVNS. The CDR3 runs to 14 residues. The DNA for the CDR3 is TGTGCCAGCAGTAACGGAGGACTGAAAGAGACCCAGTACTTC. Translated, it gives CASSNGGLKETQYF.

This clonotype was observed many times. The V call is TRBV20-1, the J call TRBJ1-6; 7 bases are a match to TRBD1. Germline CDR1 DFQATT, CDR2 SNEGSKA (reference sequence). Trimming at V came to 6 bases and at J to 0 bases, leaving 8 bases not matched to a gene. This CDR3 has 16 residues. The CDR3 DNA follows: TGCAGTGCCTCTCAGGGGGGCAGCTCCTATAATTCACCCCTCCACTTT. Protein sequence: CSASQGGSSYNSPLHF.